This TCR beta chain was captured by sequencing in a study of blood T cell repertoires in COVID-19. The wider study: The United States, Italy and Spain provided the acute and convalescent COVID-19 samples. In each case, the material was cDNA or gDNA derived from T cells, B-cell-depleted T cells, or PBMCs.

Original analysis: By means of reference gene primer amplification, nucleated cell counts were estimated. Measured with immunoSEQ multiplex PCR; TCRdb has only the in-frame clones, and not every one. V, J and clone size are those of that table, while D and trimming were read from the DNA. The repertoire holds more than 65,000 clones, with 87% as singletons. The sequenced sample consisted of peripheral blood. This TCR was recovered from a woman older than 75 with active or convalescent COVID-19.

CDR3 nucleotides: TGTGCCATCAGTGAGTCCGGGACTAGCCATTATCGTCAGTTCTTC. Translation gives CAISESGTSHYRQFF. This chain joins TRBV10-3 and TRBJ2-1; TRBD2 matches at 9 bases. Germline V gene data show CDR1 as ENHRY and CDR2 as SYGVKD. The CDR3 has 15 residues. V shed 0 bases, J shed 13 bases, and the junction held 10 bases outside the gene matches.